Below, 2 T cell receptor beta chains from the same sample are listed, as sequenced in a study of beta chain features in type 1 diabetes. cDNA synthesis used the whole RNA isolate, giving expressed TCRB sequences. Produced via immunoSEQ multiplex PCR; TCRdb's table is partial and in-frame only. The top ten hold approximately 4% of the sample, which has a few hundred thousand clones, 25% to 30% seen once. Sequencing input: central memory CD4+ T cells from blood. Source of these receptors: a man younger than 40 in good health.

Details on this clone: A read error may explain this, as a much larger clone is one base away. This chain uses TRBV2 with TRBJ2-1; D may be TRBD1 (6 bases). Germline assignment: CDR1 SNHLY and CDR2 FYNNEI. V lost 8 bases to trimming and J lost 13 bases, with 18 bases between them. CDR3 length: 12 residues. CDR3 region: CASSRQAPDQFF. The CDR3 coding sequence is TGTGCCAGCTCCAGACAGGCCCCCGATCAGTTCTTC. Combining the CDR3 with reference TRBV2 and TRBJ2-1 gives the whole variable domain EPEVTQTPSHQVTQMGQEVILRCVPISNHLYFYWYRQILGQKVEFLVSFYNNEISEKSEIFDDQFSVERPDGSNFTLKIRSTKLEDSAMYFCASSRQAPDQFFGPGTRLTVL.

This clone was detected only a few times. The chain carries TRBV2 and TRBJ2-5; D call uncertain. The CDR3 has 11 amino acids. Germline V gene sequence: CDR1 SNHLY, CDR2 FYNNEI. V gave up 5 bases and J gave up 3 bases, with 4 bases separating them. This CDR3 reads CASSTKETQYF. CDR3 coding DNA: TGTGCCAGCAGTACCAAAGAGACCCAGTACTTC.